A single sample is the source of the 32 T cell receptor beta chains below, sequenced in a study of blood T cell repertoires in COVID-19. The method was immunoSEQ multiplex PCR; TCRdb's version includes in-frame clones alone and lacks a portion of them. The sample carries 250,000 to 350,000 clones, approximately 93% recorded once. Sequenced sample: peripheral blood. These receptor sequences come from a woman between 25 and 40 years old with COVID-19, enrolled during active disease.

The chain carries TRBV6-5 and TRBJ2-1, with 10 nucleotides matching TRBD1. Germline V gene lookup returns CDR1 MNHEY and CDR2 SVGAGI. The CDR3 extends over 14 amino acids. Trimming cost V 6 bases and J 6 bases; bases outside gene matches: 5. CDR3: CASRRQGAVNEQFF. The CDR3 region has the DNA TGTGCCAGCAGACGACAGGGGGCCGTCAATGAGCAGTTCTTC.

The V call is TRBV7-2, the J call TRBJ1-2, with 9 bases aligning to TRBD1. V was pared by 5 bases and J by 4 bases, with 8 bases of the junction left unmatched. The CDR3 has 15 amino acids. Germline values: CDR1 SGHTA, CDR2 FQGNSA. DNA for the CDR3: TGTGCCAGCAGCCCTCATCCGGGACAGGGCTATGGCTACACCTTC. The encoded protein is CASSPHPGQGYGYTF.

A few counts support this clone. The rearrangement joins TRBV5-4 to TRBJ2-7, with unresolved D. Germline assignment: CDR1 SGHNT and CDR2 YYREEE (reference sequence). This CDR3 comprises 11 residues. Trimming took off 9 bases at V and 6 bases at J, with 13 bases between the two ends. In DNA form, the CDR3 reads TGTGCCAACACCCAAGATGGCGAGCAGTACTTC. This sequence encodes CANTQDGEQYF.

This clone appeared once. This rearrangement joins TRBV3-1 (or the pseudogene TRBV3-2) to TRBJ2-1; 9 bases align to TRBD2. The CDR3 sequence is 16 residues long. Germline CDR1 LGHDT, CDR2 YNNKEL (reference sequence). J lost 6 bases, V lost 4 bases, and 10 bases had no gene match. The CDR3 reads CASSRYGTSIVNEQFF. The CDR3, as DNA: TGTGCCAGCAGCCGCTACGGGACTAGCATTGTCAATGAGCAGTTCTTC.

The CDR3 region has the DNA TGTGCCAGCAGTTTAGGGTTCGGGACAGGGGGATTCTACGAGCAGTACTTC. It translates to CASSLGFGTGGFYEQYF. The chain recombines TRBV28 with TRBJ2-7; 11 nucleotides align to TRBD1. Germline V CDR1 and CDR2: MDHEN, SYDVKM. The CDR3 is made up of 17 amino acids. V shed 2 bases and J 3 bases; nucleotides not matched to a gene: 9.

This rearrangement joins TRBV5-4 to TRBJ1-1; 8 positions agree with TRBD1. Trimming removed 7 bases from V and 7 bases from J; junction bases left unmatched: 9. Germline V gives CDR1 SGHNT, CDR2 YYREEE (reference sequence). The CDR3 consists of 13 residues. CDR3 in DNA: TGTGCCAGCCGTCTACCGGGACAGGATGAAGCTTTCTTT. It yields the protein CASRLPGQDEAFF.

The chain carries TRBV3-1 (or the pseudogene TRBV3-2) and TRBJ1-6; a possible D gene is TRBD1 (5 bases). Trimming took off 3 bases at V and 9 bases at J, with 15 bases between the two ends. The CDR3 sequence is 15 residues long. Germline CDR1 LGHDT, CDR2 YNNKEL (reference sequence). In DNA form, the CDR3 reads TGTGCCAGCAGCCACCCGGGGGGTGCAAGTTCACCCCTCCACTTT. This translates into CASSHPGGASSPLHF.

The rearrangement joins TRBV6-2 or TRBV6-3 to TRBJ2-1; a possible D gene is TRBD2 (5 bases). Between the trimmed V and J ends, which lost 5 bases and 10 bases, there was a span of 18 bases. Germline CDR1 reads MNHEY; CDR2 reads SVGEGT. The CDR3 has 14 residues. The CDR3 coding sequence is TGTGCCAGCAGTACCCTCCGAGGGTTTGGAGAGCAGTTCTTC. Amino acids: CASSTLRGFGEQFF.

The chain has TRBV25-1 and TRBJ1-2, with no clear D. V gave up 3 bases and J gave up 7 bases, with 9 bases separating them. The CDR3 is made up of 12 amino acids. Germline CDR1 MGHDK, CDR2 SYGVNS. The CDR3 spells CASSDHGPGYTF. CDR3 coding DNA: TGTGCCAGCAGTGATCATGGGCCTGGCTACACCTTC.

The chain is built from TRBV19 and TRBJ2-7; no definite D call. The CDR3 spans 14 residues. In germline, CDR1 is LNHDA, CDR2 SQIVND (reference sequence). The germline V and J ends were trimmed by 7 bases and 2 bases, with 15 bases remaining between them. This chain's CDR3 is CASTLSYGAYEQYF. CDR3 nucleotides: TGTGCCAGTACCCTATCCTACGGAGCCTACGAGCAGTACTTC.

This chain joins TRBV12-2 and TRBJ1-6; TRBD1 is taken as the D call from the table, unchecked against the DNA. TRBV12-2 is marked as a pseudogene. The CDR3 length is 17 residues. CDR3 nucleotide sequence: TGTGCAAGTCGCTTTTGGAAAGGACAGAGAATTAATTCACCCCTCCACTTT. It encodes CASRFWKGQRINSPLHF.

The table lists this clone with a count of one. The chain couples TRBV19 to TRBJ1-5, with unresolved D. CDR1 is LNHDA, CDR2 SQIVND, per germline (reference sequence). The ends were cut back, 7 bases at V and 7 bases at J, with 11 bases in the middle. This CDR3 is 12 amino acids long. CDR3 loop: CASTKEGQPQHF. The CDR3 bases are TGTGCCAGTACTAAGGAGGGACAGCCCCAGCATTTT.

The chain uses TRBV14 and TRBJ2-5, with TRBD1 matching 7 bases. The CDR3 is made up of 14 amino acids. V trimming: 0 bases; J trimming: 5 bases; junction bases outside the gene matches: 3. Germline V gene sequence: CDR1 SGHDN, CDR2 FVKESK. The CDR3 protein is CASSQDPRGETQYF. CDR3 DNA: TGTGCCAGCAGCCAAGATCCCAGGGGGGAGACCCAGTACTTC.

This clone was recorded only once. The rearrangement uses TRBV30 and TRBJ1-1; maybe TRBD1 (6 bases). The CDR3 runs to 13 residues. Germline V gene data show CDR1 as GTSNPN and CDR2 as SVGIG (reference sequence). V gave up 3 bases and J gave up 5 bases, with 13 bases separating them. Here the CDR3 reads CAWRGQLGTEAFF. CDR3 bases: TGTGCCTGGAGGGGACAATTAGGTACTGAAGCTTTCTTT.

This rearrangement joins TRBV11-2 to TRBJ2-6; weak D call: TRBD1 (5 bases). Between the trimmed V and J ends, which lost 1 base and 4 bases, there was a span of 17 bases. This CDR3 contains 18 residues. CDR1 and CDR2 from the germline V gene are SGHAT and FQNNGV. The CDR3 reads CASSLVRTNLVGANVLTF. CDR3 coding DNA: TGTGCCAGCAGCTTAGTCCGGACAAACTTGGTGGGGGCCAACGTCCTGACTTTC.

V usage is TRBV6-5 and J usage is TRBJ1-1; 8 nucleotides align to TRBD1. The CDR3 runs to 15 residues. Germline trimming cut 5 bases from V and 5 bases from J; bases unmatched to any gene: 10. Germline values: CDR1 MNHEY, CDR2 SVGAGI. CDR3 sequence reads: CASSTYGQGGTEAFF. The CDR3 DNA reads TGTGCCAGCAGTACCTATGGACAGGGAGGGACTGAAGCTTTCTTT.

The genes are TRBV15 and TRBJ1-6; 7 bases line up with TRBD1. From germline, CDR1 is LNHNV and CDR2 YYDKDF (reference sequence). V was clipped by 6 bases and J by 5 bases; unmatched bases: 4. The CDR3 length is 14 residues. The CDR3 sequence is CATRGQLNNSPLHF. The CDR3 DNA is TGTGCCACCAGGGGACAGTTAAATAATTCACCCCTCCACTTT.

V is TRBV28 and J is TRBJ2-5; TRBD1 aligns across 9 bases. The CDR3 consists of 15 residues. Germline V gives CDR1 MDHEN, CDR2 SYDVKM. V was clipped by 6 bases and J by 1 base; unmatched bases: 6. DNA for the CDR3: TGTGCCAGCAGCCGTATACAGGGGGCCCAAGAGACCCAGTACTTC. Protein: CASSRIQGAQETQYF. Looking up the rest from reference TRBV28 and TRBJ2-5 gives the full variable domain: DVKVTQSSRYLVKRTGEKVFLECVQDMDHENMFWYRQDPGLGLRLIYFSYDVKMKEKGDIPEGYSVSREKKERFSLILESASTNQTSMYLCASSRIQGAQETQYFGPGTRLLVL.

This chain connects TRBV10-3 to TRBJ2-2, with TRBD2 identical over 10 bases. J gave up 3 bases and V 6 bases, and 13 bases lay outside the gene matches. Looked up from germline, CDR1 is ENHRY and CDR2 is SYGVKD. The CDR3 extends over 18 amino acids. CDR3 residues: CAISPLKALAGDTGELFF. For the CDR3, the DNA is TGTGCCATCAGCCCCCTCAAAGCTCTAGCGGGAGACACCGGGGAGCTGTTTTTT.

V and J are TRBV14 and TRBJ2-1, with 10 bases fitting TRBD2. Germline CDR1 and CDR2: SGHDN and FVKESK. CDR3 length: 17 amino acids. Losses at the gene ends were 2 bases for V and 9 bases for J; bases not matched to a gene: 13. Here the CDR3 reads CASSQPAGLAGATEQFF. DNA for the CDR3: TGTGCCAGCAGCCAACCCGCCGGTCTAGCGGGAGCTACTGAGCAGTTCTTC.

The chain joins TRBV6-6 to TRBJ2-3; 10 nucleotides line up with TRBD2. CDR3 length equals 16 residues. CDR1 and CDR2 (germline): MNHNY, SVGAGI (reference sequence). The V and J ends lost 2 bases and 5 bases, in that order; junction bases with no gene match: 7. Written as DNA, the CDR3 is TGTGCCAGCAGTTACGCCCTAGCGGGAGCTCTAGATACGCAGTATTTT. Translation gives CASSYALAGALDTQYF.

This chain joins TRBV12-3 or TRBV12-4 and TRBJ1-5; D gene uncertain. V dropped 3 bases and J dropped 5 bases, with 8 bases sitting between them. The CDR3 is 13 residues long. In DNA form, the CDR3 reads TGTGCCAGCAGTTTCCGCGGAGATCAGCCCCAGCATTTT. Translation: CASSFRGDQPQHF.

J is TRBJ2-7 and V is TRBV27, with a weak D call TRBD1 (6 bases). The CDR3 has 15 amino acids. Germline CDR1 is MNHEY and CDR2 is SMNVEV (reference sequence). Trimming removed 5 bases from V and 6 bases from J, with 20 bases in between. The CDR3 DNA is TGTGCCAGCAGTCCCCGCCCAGGGGCACCTTTCGAGCAGTACTTC. This gives the protein CASSPRPGAPFEQYF.

The genes are TRBV25-1 and TRBJ2-5, with D maybe TRBD1 (5 bases). The CDR3 is 14 residues long. CDR1 is MGHDK and CDR2 is SYGVNS in the germline V gene. Trimming removed 4 bases from V and 1 base from J, with 10 bases in between. The CDR3 region has the DNA TGTGCCAGCAGTGGACAGTTCTTCCAAGAGACCCAGTACTTC. Protein sequence: CASSGQFFQETQYF.

This clone came up once. The gene calls are TRBV29-1 and TRBJ1-1, with D unresolved. CDR1 is SQVTM, CDR2 ANQGSEA, per germline. V was pared by 1 base and J by 3 bases, with 12 bases between. This CDR3 is built from 14 residues. CDR3 protein: CSVEVLGGHTEAFF. DNA for the CDR3: TGCAGCGTTGAAGTGTTAGGCGGGCACACTGAAGCTTTCTTT.

The J gene is TRBJ1-2, the V gene TRBV9; tentatively, D is TRBD1 (5 bases). V lost 7 bases and J lost 0, with 10 bases in between. This CDR3 has 13 amino acids. Germline values: CDR1 SGDLS, CDR2 YYNGEE. The CDR3 spells CASETVANYGYTF. The CDR3, as DNA: TGTGCCAGCGAGACAGTAGCTAACTATGGCTACACCTTC.

This sequence joins TRBV5-8 and TRBJ1-1; a weak D match, TRBD1 (6 bases). Trimming cost V 2 bases and J 7 bases, with 21 bases left between them. This CDR3 contains 16 residues. The germline V gene encodes CDR1 SGHTS and CDR2 YDEGEE. The CDR3 DNA reads as TGTGCCAGCAGCTTTCAGGCAGGGGCAGGTGAGAGTGAAGCTTTCTTT. Amino acid sequence: CASSFQAGAGESEAFF.

V gene TRBV5-6 combines with J gene TRBJ2-7; D possibly corresponds to TRBD2 (5 bases). Germline CDR1 and CDR2: SGHDT and YYEEEE. The CDR3 spans 13 residues. V gave up 0 bases and J gave up 5 bases, with 9 bases separating them. The CDR3 DNA reads as TGTGCCAGCAGCTTGGAAGAGGGTAACGAGCAGTACTTC. It codes for CASSLEEGNEQYF.

V is TRBV20-1 and J is TRBJ1-2; D unresolved. The CDR3 spans 11 residues. V lost 6 bases to trimming and J lost 4 bases, with 9 bases between them. Germline V gene data show CDR1 as DFQATT and CDR2 as SNEGSKA (reference sequence). CDR3 sequence: CSAHGLYGYTF. The DNA of the CDR3 is TGCAGTGCCCATGGACTCTATGGCTACACCTTC.

The chain uses TRBV5-1 and TRBJ1-3; D might be TRBD1 (5 bases). The CDR3 is 16 residues long. V gave up 0 bases and J gave up 0 bases, with 10 bases separating them. Looked up from germline, CDR1 is SGHRS and CDR2 is YFSETQ. The CDR3 region is CASSLDGAISGNTIYF. CDR3 sequence (DNA): TGCGCCAGCAGCTTGGATGGGGCGATCTCTGGAAACACCATATATTTT.

The chain joins TRBV27 to TRBJ2-1; D might be TRBD2 (6 bases). CDR3 length equals 15 residues. Trimming left V 5 bases short and J 0 bases short, with 11 bases between. CDR1 is MNHEY, CDR2 SMNVEV, per germline (reference sequence). The CDR3 is CASSMEGLSYNEQFF. DNA of the CDR3: TGTGCCAGCAGTATGGAGGGTCTCTCCTACAATGAGCAGTTCTTC.

The V call is TRBV6-5, the J call TRBJ2-7, with a weak D call TRBD1 (6 bases). V gave up 7 bases and J gave up 6 bases, with 16 bases separating them. CDR1 is MNHEY and CDR2 is SVGAGI in the germline V gene. The length of the CDR3 is 13 residues. CDR3 sequence reads: CASTKKGVVEQYF. The DNA of the CDR3 is TGTGCCAGCACCAAAAAGGGGGTTGTCGAGCAGTACTTC.